The 30 T cell receptor beta chains below were found in one sample sequenced in a study of Ad26.COV2.S vaccination and SARS-CoV-2 variants. The treatment was: some 19 received Ad26.COV2.S at low or high dose, single or two shots; roughly five received placebo; per-sample allocation not given. Sampling happened 63 days after the first vaccine or placebo injection. Libraries were prepared by immunoSEQ multiplex PCR; TCRdb keeps only in-frame clonotypes and omits some of them. Here the sample spans about 400,000 clones, over 75% being singletons. The sample in question was peripheral blood, obtained in a trial of Ad26.COV2.S vaccine versus placebo. These receptors all stem from a person between 18 and 65 years old who received the Ad26.COV2.S COVID-19 vaccine or a placebo.

The V gene is TRBV30, the J gene TRBJ2-1, with 7 nucleotides matching TRBD2. The CDR3 totals 12 residues. Trimming removed 0 bases from V and 8 bases from J; junction bases left unmatched: 1. Germline assignment: CDR1 GTSNPN and CDR2 SVGIG (reference sequence). The CDR3 DNA sequence: TGTGCCTGGAGTGTACGGGGGGATGAGCAGTTCTTC. Translated, it gives CAWSVRGDEQFF.

The V call is TRBV12-3 or TRBV12-4, the J call TRBJ2-5; perhaps TRBD2 as D (5 bases). The V and J ends lost 5 bases and 4 bases respectively, with 11 bases between them. This CDR3 region has 13 residues. The CDR3 is CASSKRSLETQYF. The CDR3 DNA follows: TGTGCCAGCAGTAAGCGGTCTTTAGAGACCCAGTACTTC.

This chain joins TRBV28 and TRBJ1-6; 8 nucleotides line up with TRBD1. V lost 2 bases to trimming and J lost 5 bases; unmatched junction nucleotides: 5. From germline, CDR1 is MDHEN and CDR2 SYDVKM. The CDR3 extends over 16 amino acids. CDR3 residues: CASSLRQGADNSPLHF. The CDR3 DNA reads TGTGCCAGCAGTTTACGGCAGGGGGCCGATAATTCACCCCTCCACTTT.

The rearrangement uses TRBV5-6 and TRBJ2-5; tentatively, D is TRBD1 (6 bases). There are 14 residues in the CDR3. The V end lost 4 bases, the J end lost 5 bases, and 15 bases lay between the germline ends. Germline V CDR1 and CDR2: SGHDT, YYEEEE. Here the CDR3 DNA reads TGTGCCAGCAGCCTGGGACAAAAGAGGGAGACCCAGTACTTC. Protein: CASSLGQKRETQYF.

The rearrangement joins TRBV18 to TRBJ2-1; TRBD1 aligns across 9 bases. Germline V gene data show CDR1 as KGHSH and CDR2 as LQKENI. CDR3 length equals 15 residues. Losses at the gene ends were 6 bases for V and 6 bases for J; bases not matched to a gene: 9. CDR3 sequence (DNA): TGTGCCAGCTCCCCAGGGACAGGGTTCGGCAATGAGCAGTTCTTC. This translates into CASSPGTGFGNEQFF.

This chain links TRBV19 with TRBJ2-6; possible D gene TRBD1, 5 bases. The CDR3 length is 16 residues. Germline V gene lookup returns CDR1 LNHDA and CDR2 SQIVND (reference sequence). The V and J ends lost 6 bases and 2 bases respectively, with 14 bases between them. The CDR3 spells CASRPHIGAGANVLTF. CDR3 nucleotide sequence: TGTGCCAGTAGACCCCATATAGGGGCTGGGGCCAACGTCCTGACTTTC. The variable domain in full, completed from reference TRBV19 and TRBJ2-6, reads DGGITQSPKYLFRKEGQNVTLSCEQNLNHDAMYWYRQDPGQGLRLIYYSQIVNDFQKGDIAEGYSVSREKKESFPLTVTSAQKNPTAFYLCASRPHIGAGANVLTFGAGSRLTVL.

The CDR3 nucleotides are TGTGCCAGCAGTAAGCCCCGGGACTACGACGAGCAGTACTTC. This codes for CASSKPRDYDEQYF. The chain couples TRBV28 to TRBJ2-7; 7 bases align to TRBD2. The CDR3 consists of 14 residues. Germline V gene sequence: CDR1 MDHEN, CDR2 SYDVKM. V was pared by 5 bases and J by 5 bases, with 9 bases of the junction left unmatched.

Regarding this clone: Germline is not matched at one junction end, which may reflect a read error. The chain uses TRBV30 and TRBJ1-2; no definite D call. The CDR3 extends over 11 amino acids. Germline loops: CDR1 GTSNPN, CDR2 SVGIG (reference sequence). The CDR3 loop is CAWSVRVGIRF. The CDR3 DNA sequence: TGTGCCTGGAGTGTACGGGTCGGTATCCGCTTC. The full variable domain, with the rest looked up from reference TRBV30 and TRBJ1-2, is SQTIHQWPATLVQPVGSPLSLECTVEGTSNPNLYWYRQAAGRGLQLLFYSVGIGQISSEVPQNLSASRPQDRQFILSSKKLLLSDSGFYLCAWSVRVGIRFGSGTRLTVV.

The chain employs TRBV6-5 and TRBJ2-1; D unclear. Germline assignment: CDR1 MNHEY and CDR2 SVGAGI. The CDR3 runs 13 residues. Trimming took 6 bases from V and 10 from J, leaving 16 bases between them. The CDR3 loop reads CASSRRWLKEQFF. The CDR3 DNA follows: TGTGCCAGCAGCCGACGGTGGCTCAAGGAGCAGTTCTTC.

This clone has more than one count but fewer than ten. This chain uses TRBV30 with TRBJ2-7; 12 nucleotides line up with TRBD2. Per germline, CDR1 GTSNPN and CDR2 SVGIG (reference sequence). The CDR3 runs 14 residues. Trimming removed 5 bases from V and 3 bases from J; junction bases left unmatched: 5. The CDR3 DNA reads as TGTGCCTGGGGTACTAGCGGGAGGTACTACGAGCAGTACTTC. It encodes CAWGTSGRYYEQYF.

CDR3 amino acids: CASSIDRAGPETQYF. DNA for the CDR3: TGTGCCAGTAGTATAGACAGGGCAGGGCCAGAGACCCAGTACTTC. The V call is TRBV19, the J call TRBJ2-5, with D perhaps TRBD1 (5 bases). This CDR3 is built from 15 residues. Germline V gives CDR1 LNHDA, CDR2 SQIVND (reference sequence). The germline V and J ends were trimmed by 0 bases and 4 bases, with 12 bases remaining between them.

V gene TRBV3-1 (or the pseudogene TRBV3-2) combines with J gene TRBJ2-5; D perhaps matches TRBD1 (5 bases). V lost 0 bases to trimming and J lost 4 bases, with 18 bases between them. In germline, CDR1 is LGHDT, CDR2 YNNKEL (reference sequence). The CDR3 loop spans 17 amino acids. This chain's CDR3 is CASSQEWGGARGETQYF. In DNA form, the CDR3 reads TGTGCCAGCAGCCAAGAATGGGGTGGGGCCCGCGGAGAGACCCAGTACTTC.

The chain employs TRBV19 and TRBJ1-4; TRBD1 is a possible D gene (6 bases). This CDR3 region has 16 residues. Trimming removed 4 bases at V and 0 bases at J, with 12 bases between. Germline loops: CDR1 LNHDA, CDR2 SQIVND (reference sequence). CDR3 DNA sequence: TGTGCCAGTAGTACCCCCCGACAGGCAACTAATGAAAAACTGTTTTTT. Translated: CASSTPRQATNEKLFF.

This clone was found a few times. The V call is TRBV10-3, the J call TRBJ1-5; no reliable D call. Trimming took 0 bases from V and 0 from J, leaving 6 bases between them. Germline CDR1 reads ENHRY; CDR2 reads SYGVKD. The CDR3 is 15 residues long. The CDR3 region has the DNA TGTGCCATCAGTGAGTCGGACGCTAGCAATCAGCCCCAGCATTTT. As protein: CAISESDASNQPQHF.

V usage is TRBV5-4 and J usage is TRBJ2-3, with D perhaps matching TRBD2 (6 bases). The CDR3 is 15 amino acids. Trimming cost V 4 bases and J 6 bases, with 18 bases left between them. Germline CDR1 SGHNT, CDR2 YYREEE (reference sequence). For the CDR3, the DNA is TGTGCCAGCAGCCCGCCGGGGGTAAACGCTGATACGCAGTATTTT. Amino acid sequence: CASSPPGVNADTQYF.

The chain is built from TRBV20-1 and TRBJ2-7, with D possibly being TRBD1 (6 bases). Trimming took off 7 bases at V and 1 base at J, with 8 bases between the two ends. Germline V gene lookup returns CDR1 DFQATT and CDR2 SNEGSKA (reference sequence). CDR3 size: 11 residues. CDR3 in DNA: TGCAGTGGGCAGGGGTCCTACGAGCAGTACTTC. Amino acids: CSGQGSYEQYF.

The rearrangement joins TRBV6-5 to TRBJ1-1; D not resolved. The CDR3 runs to 13 residues. Trimming pared 6 bases from V and 4 bases from J, leaving 12 bases between. The germline V gene encodes CDR1 MNHEY and CDR2 SVGAGI. CDR3 sequence reads: CASSEDGLTEAFF. The DNA for the CDR3 is TGTGCCAGCAGCGAGGACGGTCTCACTGAAGCTTTCTTT.

With regard to this clone: At the DNA level, this CDR3 is encoded by other sequences in the same sample as well. This chain joins TRBV9 and TRBJ2-1; no definite D call. This CDR3 spans 11 amino acids. CDR1 and CDR2 (germline): SGDLS, YYNGEE. Trimming stripped 0 bases from V and 9 bases from J, with 4 bases between. The CDR3 spells CASSVGSEQFF. In DNA form, the CDR3 reads TGTGCCAGCAGCGTAGGGTCTGAGCAGTTCTTC.

The chain combines TRBV7-6 with TRBJ2-2; D remains unclear. The CDR3 has 18 amino acids. Trimming took 5 bases from V and 4 from J, leaving 23 bases between them. Looked up from germline, CDR1 is SGHVS and CDR2 is FNYEAQ. CDR3 in amino acids: CASSPKWVGERSTGELFF. CDR3 DNA: TGTGCCAGCAGCCCCAAGTGGGTAGGAGAACGGAGCACCGGGGAGCTGTTTTTT.

V is TRBV19 and J is TRBJ2-1; 16 bases map to TRBD2. The V gene's germline CDR1 is LNHDA and CDR2 SQIVND (reference sequence). The CDR3 totals 17 residues. V shed 5 bases and J 7 bases; nucleotides not matched to a gene: 8. The CDR3 DNA is TGTGCCAGTAGTCGGGGGACTAGCGGGAGGGCATTAAATGAGCAGTTCTTC. It is translated as CASSRGTSGRALNEQFF.

This chain joins TRBV3-1 (or the pseudogene TRBV3-2) and TRBJ2-1, with D hard to call. The CDR3 contains 14 residues. Trimming left V 2 bases short and J 8 bases short, with 13 bases between. CDR1 LGHDT and CDR2 YNNKEL come from the germline V gene (reference sequence). CDR3 region: CASSQLGRSHEQFF. The CDR3 nucleotides read TGTGCCAGCAGCCAACTTGGACGGAGTCATGAGCAGTTCTTC.

The genes are TRBV10-3 and TRBJ2-7; 11 positions agree with TRBD1. The V gene's germline CDR1 is ENHRY and CDR2 SYGVKD. This CDR3 comprises 14 residues. V was clipped by 7 bases and J by 2 bases; unmatched bases: 4. This chain's CDR3 is CAIKWGQGAYEQYF. CDR3 DNA: TGTGCCATCAAATGGGGACAGGGGGCCTACGAGCAGTACTTC.

This clone has only one observation. This chain links TRBV15 with TRBJ2-1; 15 nucleotides match TRBD2. Germline V gene lookup returns CDR1 LNHNV and CDR2 YYDKDF (reference sequence). The CDR3 spans 16 residues. V dropped 1 base and J dropped 7; count of bases not matched to a gene: 2. The CDR3 nucleotides read TGTGCCACCAGCAGAGCTGGACTAGCGGGAGGGAATGAGCAGTTCTTC. This encodes CATSRAGLAGGNEQFF.

The V gene is TRBV2, the J gene TRBJ1-5; 8 bases map to TRBD1. Losses at the gene ends were 6 bases for V and 5 bases for J; bases not matched to a gene: 6. This CDR3 comprises 14 residues. Per germline, CDR1 SNHLY and CDR2 FYNNEI. CDR3 protein: CASRGQALHQPQHF. As DNA, the CDR3 is TGTGCCAGCAGGGGACAGGCTTTGCATCAGCCCCAGCATTTT.

J is TRBJ1-2 and V is TRBV30; perhaps TRBD1 as D (6 bases). This CDR3 comprises 13 residues. V lost 4 bases and J 1 base, leaving 10 bases between the germline ends. The germline gives CDR1 GTSNPN, CDR2 SVGIG (reference sequence). The CDR3 loop is CAWTGQLNYGYTF. The CDR3, as DNA: TGTGCCTGGACCGGACAGCTTAACTATGGCTACACCTTC. Variable domain in full (rest from reference TRBV30 and TRBJ1-2): SQTIHQWPATLVQPVGSPLSLECTVEGTSNPNLYWYRQAAGRGLQLLFYSVGIGQISSEVPQNLSASRPQDRQFILSSKKLLLSDSGFYLCAWTGQLNYGYTFGSGTRLTVV.

The rearrangement uses TRBV5-1 and TRBJ1-4, with 10 bases that match TRBD1. The CDR3 sequence is 14 residues long. Germline V gene sequence: CDR1 SGHRS, CDR2 YFSETQ. Germline trimming cut 4 bases from V and 7 bases from J; bases unmatched to any gene: 4. The chain's CDR3 is CASSNDRGPEKLFF. The CDR3 DNA reads as TGCGCCAGCAGCAACGACAGGGGGCCTGAAAAACTGTTTTTT.

V and J are TRBV5-1 and TRBJ2-4; 8 bases align to TRBD2. This CDR3 has 14 residues. Looked up from germline, CDR1 is SGHRS and CDR2 is YFSETQ. J was trimmed by 4 bases and V by 0 bases; bases with no gene match: 0. CDR3 nucleotides: TGCGCCAGCAGCTTGGCGGGGGGGAAAAACATTCAGTACTTC. It encodes CASSLAGGKNIQYF.

This rearrangement joins TRBV6-5 to TRBJ2-3, with 11 bases identical to TRBD1. V gave up 2 bases and J gave up 4 bases; unmatched junction bases: 5. Germline CDR1 is MNHEY and CDR2 is SVGAGI. The CDR3 spans 16 residues. The CDR3 DNA follows: TGTGCCAGCAGTTACGGCGGACAGGGGGCTGCAGATACGCAGTATTTT. Its translation is CASSYGGQGAADTQYF.

The V and J genes are TRBV18 and TRBJ2-4; 7 bases match TRBD2. The CDR3 is 15 residues long. After removal of 3 bases from V and 9 bases from J, the junction contained 11 bases not matched to a gene. Germline lookup yields CDR1 KGHSH and CDR2 LQKENI. The CDR3 is CASSPGGDLRGIQYF. CDR3 coding DNA: TGTGCCAGCTCACCGGGGGGGGATCTTCGTGGCATTCAGTACTTC.

This sequence joins TRBV6-5 and TRBJ2-2, with D possibly being TRBD1 (6 bases). This CDR3 has 16 residues. V lost 2 bases and J lost 7, with 17 bases in between. The germline CDR1 and CDR2 sequences are MNHEY and SVGAGI. CDR3 protein: CASSYLSTGVGGELFF. CDR3 coding DNA: TGTGCCAGCAGTTACCTCTCGACAGGCGTTGGCGGGGAGCTGTTTTTT.